The sequence of this T cell receptor (beta chain) was determined in a study of shared clonotypes between healthy human individuals. Overall study: Each donor's CD8 memory used one plate, CD8 naive two, each CD4 subset three.

The assay was run at deep level. TCRdb's copy holds only in-frame clones and misses some; the assay was immunoSEQ multiplex PCR. The table lists some 580,000 clones, nearly 98% of them singletons. Terminally differentiated effector memory CD45RA+ cells were left out of the naive CD8 fraction, which was CD45RO-negative and positively selected for CCR7. About this clone itself: The target antigen is unknown.

Findings and caveats of the study: The study found roughly 5% of naive CD4 clonotypes shared across a handful of donors. Naive subsets tended to show greater estimated richness than memory subsets.

Sequencing input: naive CD8+ T cells sorted from blood. The origin of this receptor is a man aged 25-45 years in good health.

The CDR3 sequence is CASSLASTGNEQFF. CDR3 DNA sequence: TGTGCCAGCAGTTTAGCTAGCACGGGCAATGAGCAGTTCTTC. This chain joins TRBV27 and TRBJ2-1, with D perhaps TRBD2 (5 bases). The length of the CDR3 is 14 residues. CDR1 is MNHEY and CDR2 is SMNVEV in the germline V gene (reference sequence). The germline V and J ends were trimmed by 2 bases and 6 bases, with 11 bases remaining between them.